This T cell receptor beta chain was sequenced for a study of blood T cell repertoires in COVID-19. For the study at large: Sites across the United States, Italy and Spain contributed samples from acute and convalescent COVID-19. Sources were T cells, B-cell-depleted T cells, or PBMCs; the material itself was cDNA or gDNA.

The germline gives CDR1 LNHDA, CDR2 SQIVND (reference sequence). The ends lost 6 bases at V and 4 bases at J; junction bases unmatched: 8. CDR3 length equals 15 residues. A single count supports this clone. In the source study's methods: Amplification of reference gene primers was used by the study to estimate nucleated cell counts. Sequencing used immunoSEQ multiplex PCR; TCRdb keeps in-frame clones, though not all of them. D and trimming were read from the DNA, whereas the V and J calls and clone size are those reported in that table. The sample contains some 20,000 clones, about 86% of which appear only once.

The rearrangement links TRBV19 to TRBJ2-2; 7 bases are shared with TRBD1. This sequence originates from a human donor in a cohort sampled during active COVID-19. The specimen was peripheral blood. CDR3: CASRSADRATGELFF. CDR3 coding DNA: TGTGCCAGTAGGTCTGCTGACAGGGCCACCGGGGAGCTGTTTTTT.